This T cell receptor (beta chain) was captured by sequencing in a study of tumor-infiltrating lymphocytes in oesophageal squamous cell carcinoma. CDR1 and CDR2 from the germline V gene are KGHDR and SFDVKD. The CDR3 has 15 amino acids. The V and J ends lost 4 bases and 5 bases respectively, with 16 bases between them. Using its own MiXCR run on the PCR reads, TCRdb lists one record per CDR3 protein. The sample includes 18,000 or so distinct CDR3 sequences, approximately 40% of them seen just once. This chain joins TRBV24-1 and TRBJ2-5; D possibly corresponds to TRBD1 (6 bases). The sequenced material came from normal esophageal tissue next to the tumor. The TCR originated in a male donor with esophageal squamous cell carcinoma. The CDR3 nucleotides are TGTGCCACCAGTGACTCTACAGGGAGCGGTGAGACCCAGTACTTC. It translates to CATSDSTGSGETQYF.